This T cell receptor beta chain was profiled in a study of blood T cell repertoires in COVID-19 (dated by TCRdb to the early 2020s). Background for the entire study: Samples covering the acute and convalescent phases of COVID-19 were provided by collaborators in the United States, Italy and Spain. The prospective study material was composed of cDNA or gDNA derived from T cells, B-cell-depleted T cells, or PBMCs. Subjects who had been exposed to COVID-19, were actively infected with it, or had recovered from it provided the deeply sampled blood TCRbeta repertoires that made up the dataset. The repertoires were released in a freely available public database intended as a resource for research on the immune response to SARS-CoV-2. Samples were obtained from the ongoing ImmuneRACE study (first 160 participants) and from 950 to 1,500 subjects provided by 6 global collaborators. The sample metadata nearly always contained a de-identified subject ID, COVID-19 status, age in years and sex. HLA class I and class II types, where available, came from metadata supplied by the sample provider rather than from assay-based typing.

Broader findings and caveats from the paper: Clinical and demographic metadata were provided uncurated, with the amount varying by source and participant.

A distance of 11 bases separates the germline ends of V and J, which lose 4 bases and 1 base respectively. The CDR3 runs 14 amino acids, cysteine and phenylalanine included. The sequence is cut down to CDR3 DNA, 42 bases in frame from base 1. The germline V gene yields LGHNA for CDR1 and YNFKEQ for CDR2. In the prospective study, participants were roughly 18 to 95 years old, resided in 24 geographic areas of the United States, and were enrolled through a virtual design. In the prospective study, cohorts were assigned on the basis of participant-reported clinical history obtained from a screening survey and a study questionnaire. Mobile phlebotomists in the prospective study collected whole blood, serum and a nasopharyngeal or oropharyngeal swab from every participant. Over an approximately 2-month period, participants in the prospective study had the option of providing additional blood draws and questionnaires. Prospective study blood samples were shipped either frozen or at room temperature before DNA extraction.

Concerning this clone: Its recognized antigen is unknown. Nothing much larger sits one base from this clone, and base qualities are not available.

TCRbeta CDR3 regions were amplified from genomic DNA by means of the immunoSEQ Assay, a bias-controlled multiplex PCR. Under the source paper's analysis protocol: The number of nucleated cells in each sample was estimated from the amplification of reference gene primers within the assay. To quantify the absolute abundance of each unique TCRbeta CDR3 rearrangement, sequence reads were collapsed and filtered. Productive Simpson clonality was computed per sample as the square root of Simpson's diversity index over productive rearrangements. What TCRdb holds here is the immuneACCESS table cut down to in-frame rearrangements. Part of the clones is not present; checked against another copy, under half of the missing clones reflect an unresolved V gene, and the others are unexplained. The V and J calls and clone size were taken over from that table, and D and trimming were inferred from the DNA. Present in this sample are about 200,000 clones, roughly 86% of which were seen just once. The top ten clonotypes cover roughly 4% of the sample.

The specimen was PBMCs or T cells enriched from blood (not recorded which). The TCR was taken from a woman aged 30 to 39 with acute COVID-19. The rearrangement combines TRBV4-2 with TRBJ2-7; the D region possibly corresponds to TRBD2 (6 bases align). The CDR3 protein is CASSPGGGSYEQYF. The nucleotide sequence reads TGTGCCAGCAGCCCCGGGGGTGGATCCTACGAGCAGTACTTC.